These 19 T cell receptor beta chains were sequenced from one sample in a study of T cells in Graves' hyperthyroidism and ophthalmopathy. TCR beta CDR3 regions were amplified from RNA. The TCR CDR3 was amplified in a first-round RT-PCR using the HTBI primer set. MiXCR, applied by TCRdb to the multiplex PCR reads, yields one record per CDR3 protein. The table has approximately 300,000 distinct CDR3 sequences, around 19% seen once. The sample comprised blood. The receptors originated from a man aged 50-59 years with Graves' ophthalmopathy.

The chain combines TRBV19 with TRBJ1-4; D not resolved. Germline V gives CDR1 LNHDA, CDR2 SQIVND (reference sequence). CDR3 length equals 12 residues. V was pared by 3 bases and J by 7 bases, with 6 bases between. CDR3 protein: CASSMVGEKLFF. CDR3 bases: TGTGCCAGTAGTATGGTGGGTGAAAAACTGTTTTTT.

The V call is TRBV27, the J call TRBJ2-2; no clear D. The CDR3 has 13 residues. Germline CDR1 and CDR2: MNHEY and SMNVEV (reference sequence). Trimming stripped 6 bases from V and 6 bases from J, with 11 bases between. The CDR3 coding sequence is TGTGCCAGCAGCCCATTATCCCCCGGGGAGCTGTTTTTT. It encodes CASSPLSPGELFF.

In DNA form, the CDR3 reads TGTGCCAGCAAGCCTACAGGGGGAAACATTCAGTACTTC. This encodes CASKPTGGNIQYF. J is TRBJ2-4 and V is TRBV19, with 8 bases aligning to TRBD1. The CDR3 runs 13 residues. V trimming: 9 bases; J trimming: 6 bases; junction bases outside the gene matches: 7. Germline loops: CDR1 LNHDA, CDR2 SQIVND (reference sequence). Supplemented by reference TRBV19 and TRBJ2-4, the full variable domain reads DGGITQSPKYLFRKEGQNVTLSCEQNLNHDAMYWYRQDPGQGLRLIYYSQIVNDFQKGDIAEGYSVSREKKESFPLTVTSAQKNPTAFYLCASKPTGGNIQYFGAGTRLSVL.

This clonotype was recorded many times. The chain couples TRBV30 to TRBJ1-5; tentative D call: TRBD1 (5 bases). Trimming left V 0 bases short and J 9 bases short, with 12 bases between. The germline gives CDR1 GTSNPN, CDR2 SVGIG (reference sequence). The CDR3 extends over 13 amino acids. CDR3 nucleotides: TGTGCCTGGAGTGTCGGGGGTCGGTCGCCCCAGCATTTT. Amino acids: CAWSVGGRSPQHF.

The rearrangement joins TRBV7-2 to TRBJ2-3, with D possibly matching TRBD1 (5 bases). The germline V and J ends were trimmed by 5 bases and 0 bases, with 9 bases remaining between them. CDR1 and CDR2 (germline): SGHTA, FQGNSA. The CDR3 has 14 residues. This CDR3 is CASSQGQSTDTQYF. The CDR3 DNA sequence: TGTGCCAGCAGCCAAGGACAAAGCACAGATACGCAGTATTTT. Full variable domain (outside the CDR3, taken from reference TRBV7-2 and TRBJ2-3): GAGVSQSPSNKVTEKGKDVELRCDPISGHTALYWYRQSLGQGLEFLIYFQGNSAPDKSGLPSDRFSAERTGGSVSTLTIQRTQQEDSAVYLCASSQGQSTDTQYFGPGTRLTVL.

In DNA form, the CDR3 reads TGTGCCAGCAGTTATGGGCCCTTTCCAGGCGGGAGAACGAAGACAGATACGCAGTATTTT. It specifies CASSYGPFPGGRTKTDTQYF. The V and J genes are TRBV6-2 or TRBV6-3 and TRBJ2-3; TRBD2 agrees at 7 bases. From germline, CDR1 is MNHEY and CDR2 SVGEGT. V lost 3 bases to trimming and J lost 3 bases; unmatched junction nucleotides: 21. The CDR3 contains 20 residues.

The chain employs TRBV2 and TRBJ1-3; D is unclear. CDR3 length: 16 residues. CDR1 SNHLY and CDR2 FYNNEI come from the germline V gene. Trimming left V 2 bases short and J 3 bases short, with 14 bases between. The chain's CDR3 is CASSELRVSDGNTIYF. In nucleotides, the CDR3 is TGTGCCAGCAGTGAATTGAGGGTATCGGATGGAAACACCATATATTTT.

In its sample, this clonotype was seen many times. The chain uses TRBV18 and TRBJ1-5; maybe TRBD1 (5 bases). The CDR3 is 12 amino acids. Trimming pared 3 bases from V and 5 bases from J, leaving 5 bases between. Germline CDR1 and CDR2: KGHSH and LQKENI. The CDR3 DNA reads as TGTGCCAGCTCACCGACAGATCAGCCCCAGCATTTT. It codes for CASSPTDQPQHF.

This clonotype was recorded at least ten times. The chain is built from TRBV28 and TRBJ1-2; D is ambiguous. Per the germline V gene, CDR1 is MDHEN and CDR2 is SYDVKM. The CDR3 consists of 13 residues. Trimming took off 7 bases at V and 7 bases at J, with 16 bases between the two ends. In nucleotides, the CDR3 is TGTGCCAGCAACAGTGCGGGGTCGCGTGGCTACACCTTC. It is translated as CASNSAGSRGYTF.

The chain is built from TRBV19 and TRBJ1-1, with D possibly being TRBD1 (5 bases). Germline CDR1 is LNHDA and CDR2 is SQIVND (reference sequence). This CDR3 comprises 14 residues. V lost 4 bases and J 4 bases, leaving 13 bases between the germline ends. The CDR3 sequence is CASSTAGEGTEAFF. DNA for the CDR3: TGTGCCAGTAGTACCGCGGGGGAGGGCACTGAAGCTTTCTTT.

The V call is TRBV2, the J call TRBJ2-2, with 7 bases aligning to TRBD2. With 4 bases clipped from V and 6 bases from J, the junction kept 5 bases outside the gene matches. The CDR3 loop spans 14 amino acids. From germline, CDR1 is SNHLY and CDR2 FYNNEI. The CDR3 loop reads CASSALRGAGELFF. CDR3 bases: TGTGCCAGCAGTGCCCTCCGGGGGGCCGGGGAGCTGTTTTTT.

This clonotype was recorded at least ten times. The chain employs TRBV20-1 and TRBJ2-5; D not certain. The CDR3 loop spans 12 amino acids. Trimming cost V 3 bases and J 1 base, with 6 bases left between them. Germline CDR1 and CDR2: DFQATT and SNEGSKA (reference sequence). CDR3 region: CSASSSQETQYF. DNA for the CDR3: TGCAGTGCTAGTAGCAGCCAAGAGACCCAGTACTTC.

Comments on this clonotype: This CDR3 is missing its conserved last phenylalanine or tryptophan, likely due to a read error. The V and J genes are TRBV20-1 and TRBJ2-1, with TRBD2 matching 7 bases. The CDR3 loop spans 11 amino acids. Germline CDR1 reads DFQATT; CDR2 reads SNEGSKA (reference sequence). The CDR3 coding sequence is TGCAGCCAGCGGCGGGAGAATGAGCAGTTCCTC. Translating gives CSQRRENEQFL.

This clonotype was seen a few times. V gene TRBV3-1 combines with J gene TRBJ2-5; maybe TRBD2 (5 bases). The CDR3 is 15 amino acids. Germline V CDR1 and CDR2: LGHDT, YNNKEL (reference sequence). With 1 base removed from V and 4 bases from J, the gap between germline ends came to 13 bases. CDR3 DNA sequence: TGTGCCAGCAGCCAAGGAATTGAGAGGGCAGAGACCCAGTACTTC. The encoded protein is CASSQGIERAETQYF.

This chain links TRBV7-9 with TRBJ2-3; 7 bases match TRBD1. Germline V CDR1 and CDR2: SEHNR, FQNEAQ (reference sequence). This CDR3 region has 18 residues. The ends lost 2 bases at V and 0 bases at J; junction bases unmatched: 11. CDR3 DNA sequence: TGTGCCAGCAGCTTAAGGGACAGCCTCCCTTATAGCACAGATACGCAGTATTTT. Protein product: CASSLRDSLPYSTDTQYF.

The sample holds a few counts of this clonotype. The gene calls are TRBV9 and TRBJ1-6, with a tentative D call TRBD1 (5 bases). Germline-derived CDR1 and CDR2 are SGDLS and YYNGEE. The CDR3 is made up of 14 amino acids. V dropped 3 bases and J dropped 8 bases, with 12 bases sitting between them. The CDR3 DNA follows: TGTGCCAGCAGCGAACAGGCGGCGGATTCACCCCTCCACTTT. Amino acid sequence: CASSEQAADSPLHF.

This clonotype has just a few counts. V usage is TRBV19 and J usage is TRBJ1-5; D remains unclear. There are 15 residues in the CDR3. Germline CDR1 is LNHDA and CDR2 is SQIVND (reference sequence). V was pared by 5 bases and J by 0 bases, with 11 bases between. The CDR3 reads CASSPTADSNQPQHF. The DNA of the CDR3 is TGTGCCAGTAGTCCGACGGCTGATAGCAATCAGCCCCAGCATTTT.

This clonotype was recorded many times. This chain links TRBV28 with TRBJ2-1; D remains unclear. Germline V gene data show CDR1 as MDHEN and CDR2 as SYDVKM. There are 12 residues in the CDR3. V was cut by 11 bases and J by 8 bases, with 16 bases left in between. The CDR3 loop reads CASSMWTHEQFF. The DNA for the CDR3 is TGTGCCTCTAGTATGTGGACCCATGAGCAGTTCTTC.

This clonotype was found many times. DNA for the CDR3: TGTGCCAGCAGTTGGACCGGGACACACCAAGAGACCCAGTACTTC. As protein: CASSWTGTHQETQYF. The V call is TRBV7-6, the J call TRBJ2-5; tentatively, D is TRBD1 (6 bases). Trimming stripped 6 bases from V and 0 bases from J, with 14 bases between. The CDR3 totals 15 residues. Germline V CDR1 and CDR2: SGHVS, FNYEAQ.